A single sample is the source of the 30 T cell receptor beta chains below, sequenced in a study of blood T cell repertoires in COVID-19. Clones were sequenced by immunoSEQ multiplex PCR, and TCRdb holds only the in-frame ones, with some missing. The data show a few hundred thousand clones, around 87% seen once. Source material: PBMCs or T cells enriched from blood (not recorded which). These receptors were taken from a man between 35 and 55 years old in a cohort exposed to, infected with or recovered from COVID-19 (not recorded which).

The DNA of the CDR3 is TGTGCCAGCAGAACTAGGACCCGCTCCTACGAGCAGTACTTC. Translated: CASRTRTRSYEQYF. V is TRBV6-5 and J is TRBJ2-7, with D possibly TRBD2 on 5 matching bases. Trimming removed 6 bases from V and 0 bases from J, with 12 bases in between. This CDR3 is 14 amino acids long. From germline, CDR1 is MNHEY and CDR2 SVGAGI.

DNA for the CDR3: TGTGCCGGACAGGGGGCGGCAACTAATGAAAAACTGTTTTTT. Amino acid sequence: CAGQGAATNEKLFF. The chain couples TRBV28 to TRBJ1-4; 11 bases agree with TRBD1. The germline gives CDR1 MDHEN, CDR2 SYDVKM. The CDR3 has 14 amino acids. V was pared by 11 bases and J by 0 bases, with 2 bases of the junction left unmatched.

This chain joins TRBV2 and TRBJ2-1, with 13 bases matching TRBD2. The trim removed 5 bases at V and 7 bases at J, leaving 5 bases unmatched. Germline loops: CDR1 SNHLY, CDR2 FYNNEI. The CDR3 has 15 residues. The CDR3 reads CASSTSGRADNEQFF. CDR3 nucleotides: TGTGCCAGCAGTACTAGCGGGAGGGCCGATAATGAGCAGTTCTTC. The full variable domain, its missing parts supplied by reference TRBV2 and TRBJ2-1, is EPEVTQTPSHQVTQMGQEVILRCVPISNHLYFYWYRQILGQKVEFLVSFYNNEISEKSEIFDDQFSVERPDGSNFTLKIRSTKLEDSAMYFCASSTSGRADNEQFFGPGTRLTVL.

The V gene is TRBV7-3, the J gene TRBJ2-1; 12 bases are a match to TRBD2. The CDR3 consists of 18 residues. Germline loops: CDR1 SGHTA, CDR2 FQGTGA. V gave up 3 bases and J gave up 3 bases; unmatched junction bases: 9. The CDR3 DNA follows: TGTGCCAGCAGCTTGGGGACTAGCGGGTGGCAGCGCTACAATGAGCAGTTCTTC. Its protein product is CASSLGTSGWQRYNEQFF.

The CDR3: CASSPGDNHNEQFF. The DNA of the CDR3 is TGTGCCAGCTCACCAGGGGACAACCACAATGAGCAGTTCTTC. The rearrangement joins TRBV18 to TRBJ2-1; maybe TRBD1 (6 bases). V lost 2 bases to trimming and J lost 5 bases, with 10 bases between them. Germline lookup yields CDR1 KGHSH and CDR2 LQKENI. The CDR3 spans 14 residues. The full variable domain, in which reference TRBV18 and TRBJ2-1 provide the parts outside the CDR3, is NAGVMQNPRHLVRRRGQEARLRCSPMKGHSHVYWYRQLPEEGLKFMVYLQKENIIDESGMPKERFSAEFPKEGPSILRIQQVVRGDSAAYFCASSPGDNHNEQFFGPGTRLTVL.

The chain is built from TRBV11-2 and TRBJ1-2; 9 bases line up with TRBD1. V gave up 4 bases and J gave up 5 bases; unmatched junction bases: 8. The CDR3 is 15 residues long. Germline-derived CDR1 and CDR2 are SGHAT and FQNNGV. The CDR3 reads CASSSTGTGKYGYTF. The DNA of the CDR3 is TGTGCCAGCAGCTCAACCGGGACAGGGAAATATGGCTACACCTTC.

This chain uses TRBV7-3 with TRBJ2-2, with a possible D match to TRBD2 (6 bases). There are 16 residues in the CDR3. The V end was cut by 6 bases, the J end by 0 bases, with 14 bases between. Germline assignment: CDR1 SGHTA and CDR2 FQGTGA. The CDR3, as DNA: TGTGCCAGCAGGTCGGGGGTAGGGGCGAACACCGGGGAGCTGTTTTTT. It is translated as CASRSGVGANTGELFF.

The V call is TRBV30, the J call TRBJ1-1; tentative D call: TRBD1 (5 bases). The CDR3 loop spans 13 amino acids. CDR1 and CDR2 (germline): GTSNPN, SVGIG (reference sequence). The V end lost 4 bases, the J end lost 8 bases, and 17 bases lay between the germline ends. CDR3 DNA sequence: TGTGCCTGGAATAGGGGTCCGAACGCCGAAGCTTTCTTT. It specifies CAWNRGPNAEAFF.

In nucleotides, the CDR3 is TGTGCCAGCAGCCCCACAGGGGGCGAAGCTGAAGCTTTCTTT. Encoded protein: CASSPTGGEAEAFF. V is TRBV3-1 (or the pseudogene TRBV3-2) and J is TRBJ1-1; TRBD1 aligns across 9 bases. The ends lost 4 bases at V and 6 bases at J; junction bases unmatched: 6. This CDR3 is built from 14 residues. The germline V gene has CDR1 LGHDT and CDR2 YNNKEL (reference sequence).

The chain recombines TRBV3-1 (or the pseudogene TRBV3-2) with TRBJ2-5; D possibly corresponds to TRBD1 (5 bases). CDR1 and CDR2 (germline): LGHDT, YNNKEL (reference sequence). The CDR3 length is 14 residues. V was shortened by 2 bases and J by 5 bases, with 12 bases between the two germline ends. CDR3 DNA: TGTGCCAGCAGCCAACGGACAAGGACGGAGACCCAGTACTTC. Translated: CASSQRTRTETQYF.

CDR3 DNA: TGTGCCAGCAGGCGTGAAATGATAGACGAGCAGTACTTC. The encoded protein is CASRREMIDEQYF. The chain has TRBV25-1 and TRBJ2-7; D remains ambiguous. This CDR3 has 13 residues. CDR1 is MGHDK, CDR2 SYGVNS, per germline. V lost 6 bases and J 5 bases, leaving 14 bases between the germline ends.

The V and J genes are TRBV18 and TRBJ1-1, with D maybe TRBD1 (5 bases). CDR3 length: 17 amino acids. Germline loops: CDR1 KGHSH, CDR2 LQKENI. Trimming cost V 5 bases and J 0 bases, with 19 bases left between them. CDR3 loop: CASSSGLPGAMNTEAFF. The CDR3 bases are TGTGCCAGCTCATCGGGACTACCCGGGGCCATGAACACTGAAGCTTTCTTT.

The V and J genes are TRBV5-1 and TRBJ1-1; 9 positions match TRBD1. Germline CDR1 reads SGHRS; CDR2 reads YFSETQ. The V gene end was trimmed by 4 bases and the J gene end by 3 bases; junction bases not matched to a gene: 7. The CDR3 covers 15 residues. The CDR3 sequence: CASSGTGGPHTEAFF. The CDR3 DNA follows: TGCGCCAGCAGCGGAACAGGGGGCCCTCACACTGAAGCTTTCTTT. Using reference TRBV5-1 and TRBJ1-1 for the parts outside the CDR3, the full variable domain is KAGVTQTPRYLIKTRGQQVTLSCSPISGHRSVSWYQQTPGQGLQFLFEYFSETQRNKGNFPGRFSGRQFSNSRSEMNVSTLELGDSALYLCASSGTGGPHTEAFFGQGTRLTVV.

The chain joins TRBV9 to TRBJ2-1, with 7 bases aligning to TRBD2. This CDR3 is built from 15 residues. With V trimmed by 3 bases and J by 6 bases, 9 bases remained unmatched. Germline values: CDR1 SGDLS, CDR2 YYNGEE. CDR3 DNA sequence: TGTGCCAGCAGCGAGAGTAGGTGGGGGGGCAATGAGCAGTTCTTC. Its translation is CASSESRWGGNEQFF.

The chain uses TRBV10-3 and TRBJ2-1; 7 bases match TRBD2. Germline V gene lookup returns CDR1 ENHRY and CDR2 SYGVKD. J was trimmed by 5 bases and V by 0 bases; bases with no gene match: 4. The CDR3 consists of 15 residues. The CDR3, as DNA: TGTGCCATCAGTGAGTCGCCTAGCGGTAACAATGAGCAGTTCTTC. This translates into CAISESPSGNNEQFF.

The chain joins TRBV6-1 to TRBJ1-1, with no clear D. The V end lost 2 bases, the J end lost 11 bases, and 12 bases lay between the germline ends. This CDR3 is built from 12 residues. The germline V gene encodes CDR1 MNHNS and CDR2 SASEGT. The CDR3 loop is CASSELVREAFF. CDR3 nucleotides: TGTGCCAGCAGTGAATTGGTGAGGGAGGCTTTCTTT.

This chain connects TRBV28 to TRBJ2-6, with 7 positions matching TRBD1. CDR1 and CDR2 from the germline V gene are MDHEN and SYDVKM. The ends lost 3 bases at V and 0 bases at J; junction bases unmatched: 8. The CDR3 sequence is 18 residues long. The CDR3 DNA is TGTGCCAGCAGTTTCATCAGACAGGGCAGCTCTGGGGCCAACGTCCTGACTTTC. Translated, it gives CASSFIRQGSSGANVLTF.

Turning to this clone: In the same sample, other DNA sequences code for this CDR3. The rearrangement uses TRBV18 and TRBJ2-1, with unresolved D. The CDR3 covers 15 residues. Germline loops: CDR1 KGHSH, CDR2 LQKENI. V was trimmed by 0 bases and J by 1 base, leaving 7 bases between them. The CDR3 DNA sequence: TGTGCCAGCTCACCACCGGGCCTTTCCTACAATGAGCAGTTCTTC. Its protein product is CASSPPGLSYNEQFF.

This clone was observed a single time. The chain is built from TRBV6-5 and TRBJ1-1; D gene uncertain. This CDR3 is 14 amino acids long. Germline V lookup: CDR1 MNHEY, CDR2 SVGAGI. V was clipped by 7 bases and J by 1 base, with 13 bases between them. The DNA for the CDR3 is TGTGCCAGCACTAGCGATGGCGGGAACACTGAAGCTTTCTTT. Residues: CASTSDGGNTEAFF.

In its sample, this clone was seen once. The chain combines TRBV3-1 (or the pseudogene TRBV3-2) with TRBJ2-7, with 16 bases lining up with TRBD2. CDR3 length: 17 residues. The V gene's germline CDR1 is LGHDT and CDR2 YNNKEL (reference sequence). J was trimmed by 7 bases and V by 2 bases; bases with no gene match: 8. This CDR3 reads CASSQKGGLAGGLEQYF. The CDR3 coding sequence is TGTGCCAGCAGCCAAAAAGGGGGACTAGCGGGAGGGCTTGAGCAGTACTTC.

The chain carries TRBV30 and TRBJ2-7; the match to TRBD1 covers 9 bases. Germline assignment: CDR1 GTSNPN and CDR2 SVGIG (reference sequence). V shed 5 bases and J 8 bases; nucleotides not matched to a gene: 10. The CDR3 has 13 residues. The CDR3 loop is CAWGQGQRQQQYF. In DNA form, the CDR3 reads TGTGCCTGGGGACAGGGGCAAAGACAACAGCAGTACTTC.

The sample holds one count of this clone. The rearrangement uses TRBV25-1 and TRBJ2-5, with a tentative D call TRBD1 (7 bases). With 6 bases removed from V and 2 bases from J, the gap between germline ends came to 19 bases. CDR3 length: 16 amino acids. Germline V CDR1 and CDR2: MGHDK, SYGVNS. The DNA for the CDR3 is TGTGCCAGCAGCCGGGGCGGAGGGGGCCCTCAAGAGACCCAGTACTTC. This sequence encodes CASSRGGGGPQETQYF. The complete variable domain, with remaining parts taken from reference TRBV25-1 and TRBJ2-5, reads EADIYQTPRYLVIGTGKKITLECSQTMGHDKMYWYQQDPGMELHLIHYSYGVNSTEKGDLSSESTVSRIRTEHFPLTLESARPSHTSQYLCASSRGGGGPQETQYFGPGTRLLVL.

The CDR3 DNA sequence: TGTGCCAGCAGTTTATCCCCATTACTAGCGGGAGGGGACAATGAGCAGTTCTTC. Protein: CASSLSPLLAGGDNEQFF. This chain uses TRBV27 with TRBJ2-1; 13 bases align to TRBD2. V gave up 0 bases and J gave up 5 bases; unmatched junction bases: 7. The length of the CDR3 is 18 residues. Germline V gene data show CDR1 as MNHEY and CDR2 as SMNVEV (reference sequence).

This chain joins TRBV7-8 and TRBJ2-7; a possible D gene is TRBD1 (6 bases). CDR1 SGHVS and CDR2 FQNEAQ come from the germline V gene. This CDR3 region has 13 residues. Trimming took 8 bases from V and 1 from J, leaving 12 bases between them. CDR3: CASGRGLSYEQYF. Written as DNA, the CDR3 is TGTGCCAGCGGCAGGGGCCTTTCCTACGAGCAGTACTTC.

This sequence joins TRBV28 and TRBJ2-7; 10 positions agree with TRBD1. Germline trimming cut 7 bases from V and 3 bases from J; bases unmatched to any gene: 6. This CDR3 has 14 residues. CDR1 and CDR2 (germline): MDHEN, SYDVKM. CDR3 region: CASTPRDRGYEQYF. CDR3 bases: TGTGCCAGCACCCCCCGGGACAGGGGCTACGAGCAGTACTTC.

The chain joins TRBV19 to TRBJ2-3, with 8 bases lining up with TRBD1. Looked up from germline, CDR1 is LNHDA and CDR2 is SQIVND (reference sequence). CDR3 length equals 15 residues. Unmatched junction bases numbered 9, after V lost 6 bases and J lost 4 bases. The CDR3 protein is CASSRTGQWADTQYF. The CDR3 DNA reads as TGTGCCAGTAGCCGGACAGGGCAGTGGGCAGATACGCAGTATTTT.

J is TRBJ2-4 and V is TRBV14; D gene unclear. The CDR3 sequence is 15 residues long. V was pared by 4 bases and J by 1 base, with 11 bases between. CDR1 SGHDN and CDR2 FVKESK come from the germline V gene. In DNA form, the CDR3 reads TGTGCCAGCAGCCTCAGTTCTAGGGCCAAAAACATTCAGTACTTC. Translated, it gives CASSLSSRAKNIQYF.

The rearrangement joins TRBV9 to TRBJ2-3; 9 bases map to TRBD2. V was clipped by 4 bases and J by 3 bases; unmatched bases: 6. The CDR3 extends over 15 amino acids. Germline lookup yields CDR1 SGDLS and CDR2 YYNGEE. CDR3 nucleotides: TGTGCCAGCAGCCCTCTCGCGGGAGGGACAGATACGCAGTATTTT. Translated, it gives CASSPLAGGTDTQYF. Complete variable domain (other parts from reference TRBV9 and TRBJ2-3): DSGVTQTPKHLITATGQRVTLRCSPRSGDLSVYWYQQSLDQGLQFLIQYYNGEERAKGNILERFSAQQFPDLHSELNLSSLELGDSALYFCASSPLAGGTDTQYFGPGTRLTVL.

V is TRBV11-2 and J is TRBJ2-1; 8 nucleotides align to TRBD2. The CDR3 covers 17 residues. Germline V gene data show CDR1 as SGHAT and CDR2 as FQNNGV. With 5 bases clipped from V and 1 base from J, the junction kept 10 bases outside the gene matches. The CDR3 reads CASSQREAGESYNEQFF. The CDR3 DNA reads as TGTGCCAGCAGCCAACGCGAAGCGGGAGAGTCCTACAATGAGCAGTTCTTC.

The chain is built from TRBV2 and TRBJ1-4; D is unclear. Germline V lookup: CDR1 SNHLY, CDR2 FYNNEI. V was pared by 6 bases and J by 0 bases, with 8 bases between. The CDR3 is 14 residues long. CDR3 coding DNA: TGTGCCAGCAGCAGAGGAGCAACTAATGAAAAACTGTTTTTT. Translation gives CASSRGATNEKLFF.